The subject of this entry is one T cell receptor (beta chain). These data originate in a study of blood T cell repertoires in COVID-19. Overall study: Material from acute and convalescent COVID-19 was sourced from the United States, Italy and Spain. PBMCs, B-cell-depleted T cells, or T cells provided the cDNA or gDNA that made up the material.

CDR1 and CDR2 (germline): SGDLS, YYNGEE. The CDR3 has 14 amino acids. The ends were cut back, 3 bases at V and 0 bases at J, with 8 bases in the middle. Recovered status in Cohort 3 required two negative PCRs, clearance, or symptom resolution. Under the authors' procedure: Amplifying reference gene primers gave estimates of nucleated cell counts. Here immunoSEQ multiplex PCR was the method, and the copy in TCRdb shows in-frame clones only, minus some. That table gives V, J and clone size, and the DNA gave D and trimming. The data contain hundreds of thousands of clones, 75% to 90% of them singletons. The genes are TRBV9 and TRBJ2-3; D gene unclear. The source is a woman between 40 and 55 years old who had recovered from COVID-19. The specimen was PBMCs or T cells enriched from blood (not recorded which). Written as DNA, the CDR3 is TGTGCCAGCAGCGGTACAGCTAGCACAGATACGCAGTATTTT. The encoded protein is CASSGTASTDTQYF.